This T cell receptor beta chain was identified during a study of T cells in Graves' hyperthyroidism and ophthalmopathy. Study-wide points: Most thyroid clonotypes expanded above 0.001 appeared in blood too.

As regards this clonotype: The antigen is not known. Germline and junction disagree at one end, which may indicate a read error.

Stable Graves' hyperthyroidism meant no ophthalmopathy progression within 18 months. Uncontrolled infection, other autoimmune disease, pregnancy or lactation disqualified patients from enrolment. The CDR3 consists of 15 residues. Germline CDR1 and CDR2: KGHDR and SFDVKD. It was RNA transcripts that yielded the amplified TCR beta CDR3 regions. First-round RT-PCR with HTBI primers amplified the TCR CDR3 region. TCRdb redid the calling of the multiplex PCR reads with MiXCR, one entry per CDR3 protein. Among approximately 98,000 distinct CDR3 sequences listed, 40% were seen once. This TCR was sampled from a woman in her twenties or thirties with Graves' hyperthyroidism. The sample taken for sequencing was peripheral blood or thyroid tissue (not recorded which). V is TRBV24-1 and J is TRBJ1-1, with D possibly matching TRBD1 (5 bases). CDR3 region: CATSGGTRGFGEASF. DNA for the CDR3: TGTGCCACCAGTGGTGGGACTCGCGGATTTGGTGAAGCTTCCTTT.